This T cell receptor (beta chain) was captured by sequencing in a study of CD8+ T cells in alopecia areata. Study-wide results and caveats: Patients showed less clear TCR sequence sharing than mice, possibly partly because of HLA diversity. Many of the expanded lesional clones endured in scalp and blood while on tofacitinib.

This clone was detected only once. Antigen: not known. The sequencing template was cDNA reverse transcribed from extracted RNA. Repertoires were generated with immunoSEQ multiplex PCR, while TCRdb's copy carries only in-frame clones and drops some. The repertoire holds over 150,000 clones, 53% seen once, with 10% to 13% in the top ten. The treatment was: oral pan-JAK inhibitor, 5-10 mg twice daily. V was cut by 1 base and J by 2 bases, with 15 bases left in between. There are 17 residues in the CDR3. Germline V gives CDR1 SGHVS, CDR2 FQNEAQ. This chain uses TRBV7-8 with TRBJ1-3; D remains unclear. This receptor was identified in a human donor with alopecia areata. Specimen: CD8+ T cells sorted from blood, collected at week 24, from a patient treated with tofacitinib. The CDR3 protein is CASSLGEEGTTGNTIYF. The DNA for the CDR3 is TGTGCCAGCAGCTTAGGGGAGGAGGGCACAACTGGAAACACCATATATTTT.